The rows below give T cell receptor beta chains drawn from one sample of a study of blood T cell repertoires in COVID-19. Profiled with immunoSEQ multiplex PCR; TCRdb holds only in-frame clones, not every one. The sample yields 250,000 to 350,000 clones, approximately 89% seen once. What was sequenced was peripheral blood. All receptors come from a woman between 45 and 60 years old who had recovered from COVID-19. Both conserved end residues are part of each CDR3. Fields, in order: D gene, clone size, J gene, CDR3 length, V gene, CDR3 protein, CDR3 DNA. A D gene is named only where the DNA matches it firmly. Only part of the rows carry a size: once, few, many, or a class if the clone is expanded.

d_gene: .
abundance: .
j_gene: TRBJ1-1
len: 12
v_gene: TRBV18
CDR3aa: CASSPIRVEAFF
CDR3nt: TGTGCCAGCTCACCAATCCGGGTTGAAGCTTTCTTT

d_gene: TRBD1
abundance: once
j_gene: TRBJ1-6
len: 14
v_gene: TRBV5-1
CDR3aa: CASSEGQGTSPLHF
CDR3nt: TGCGCCAGCAGCGAGGGACAGGGCACTTCACCCCTCCACTTT

d_gene: .
abundance: .
j_gene: TRBJ1-1
len: 16
v_gene: TRBV7-9
CDR3aa: CASSPTWGRLDTEAFF
CDR3nt: TGTGCCAGCAGCCCCACATGGGGGCGATTAGACACTGAAGCTTTCTTT

d_gene: TRBD2
abundance: .
j_gene: TRBJ2-1
len: 16
v_gene: TRBV24-1
CDR3aa: CATSDFGLAGGHEQFF
CDR3nt: TGTGCCACCAGTGATTTCGGTCTAGCGGGGGGGCATGAGCAGTTCTTC

d_gene: TRBD1
abundance: .
j_gene: TRBJ1-6
len: 15
v_gene: TRBV28
CDR3aa: CASSSPGQGNSPLHF
CDR3nt: TGTGCCAGCAGTTCTCCGGGACAGGGAAACTCACCCCTCCACTTT

d_gene: TRBD1
abundance: .
j_gene: TRBJ2-2
len: 13
v_gene: TRBV15
CDR3aa: CATSRGQGGELFF
CDR3nt: TGTGCCACCAGCAGGGGACAGGGCGGGGAGCTGTTTTTT

d_gene: TRBD1
abundance: .
j_gene: TRBJ1-1
len: 14
v_gene: TRBV6-2/TRBV6-3
CDR3aa: CASSTTGGNTEAFF
CDR3nt: TGTGCCAGCAGCACGACAGGGGGGAACACTGAAGCTTTCTTT

d_gene: .
abundance: .
j_gene: TRBJ1-2
len: 14
v_gene: TRBV25-1
CDR3aa: CASSPRGGGHGYTF
CDR3nt: TGTGCCAGCAGTCCCAGAGGCGGAGGGCATGGCTACACCTTC

d_gene: TRBD1
abundance: .
j_gene: TRBJ2-2
len: 17
v_gene: TRBV7-2
CDR3aa: CASSARTGTGTTGELFF
CDR3nt: TGTGCCAGCAGCGCCCGGACCGGGACAGGGACCACCGGGGAGCTGTTTTTT

d_gene: TRBD2
abundance: .
j_gene: TRBJ2-7
len: 16
v_gene: TRBV13
CDR3aa: CASSLGLLAEPREQYF
CDR3nt: TGTGCCAGCAGCTTAGGCCTCCTAGCGGAACCTCGGGAGCAGTACTTC

d_gene: .
abundance: .
j_gene: TRBJ1-1
len: 12
v_gene: TRBV7-9
CDR3aa: CASSNRGSEAFF
CDR3nt: TGTGCCAGCAGCAACCGAGGGTCTGAAGCTTTCTTT

d_gene: TRBD2
abundance: .
j_gene: TRBJ2-2
len: 19
v_gene: TRBV7-9
CDR3aa: CASSLSLLRVGTSTGELFF
CDR3nt: TGTGCCAGCAGCTTGAGTTTATTAAGAGTTGGGACTAGCACCGGGGAGCTGTTTTTT

d_gene: .
abundance: .
j_gene: TRBJ1-4
len: 13
v_gene: TRBV20-1
CDR3aa: CSASLGAGEKLFF
CDR3nt: TGCAGTGCTAGTCTTGGGGCCGGGGAAAAACTGTTTTTT

d_gene: TRBD2
abundance: .
j_gene: TRBJ2-3
len: 17
v_gene: TRBV18
CDR3aa: CASSPRTSGSSTDTQYF
CDR3nt: TGTGCCAGCTCACCAAGGACTAGCGGATCTAGCACAGATACGCAGTATTTT

d_gene: .
abundance: .
j_gene: TRBJ1-3
len: 18
v_gene: TRBV21-1
CDR3aa: CASSNSGGDRDCGNTIYF
CDR3nt: TGTGCCAGCAGCAATTCAGGGGGCGATCGTGATTGTGGAAACACCATATATTTT

d_gene: TRBD2
abundance: .
j_gene: TRBJ2-4
len: 12
v_gene: TRBV7-2
CDR3aa: CASAGGENIQYF
CDR3nt: TGTGCCAGCGCTGGGGGGGAAAACATTCAGTACTTC

d_gene: TRBD2
abundance: .
j_gene: TRBJ2-1
len: 16
v_gene: TRBV5-1
CDR3aa: CASSFISGRAWSEQFF
CDR3nt: TGCGCCAGCAGCTTCATTAGCGGGAGGGCCTGGAGTGAGCAGTTCTTC

d_gene: TRBD1
abundance: .
j_gene: TRBJ2-7
len: 14
v_gene: TRBV2
CDR3aa: CASRLSGTGSEQYF
CDR3nt: TGTGCCAGCAGACTGTCCGGGACAGGGTCCGAGCAGTACTTC

d_gene: .
abundance: .
j_gene: TRBJ2-4
len: 15
v_gene: TRBV4-3
CDR3aa: CASSQAQGAKNIQYF
CDR3nt: TGCGCCAGCAGCCAAGCGCAGGGAGCCAAAAACATTCAGTACTTC

d_gene: .
abundance: once
j_gene: TRBJ2-3
len: 14
v_gene: TRBV7-8
CDR3aa: CASSPRRGTHTQYF
CDR3nt: TGTGCCAGCAGCCCACGAAGAGGGACACATACGCAGTATTTT

d_gene: TRBD2
abundance: .
j_gene: TRBJ2-7
len: 15
v_gene: TRBV11-2
CDR3aa: CASRPPGLGLGEQYF
CDR3nt: TGTGCCAGCAGGCCCCCGGGACTAGGATTAGGGGAGCAGTACTTC

d_gene: TRBD2
abundance: .
j_gene: TRBJ2-1
len: 19
v_gene: TRBV11-2
CDR3aa: CASSLDQPSGGSSYNEQFF
CDR3nt: TGTGCCAGCAGCTTAGATCAGCCTAGCGGGGGGAGCTCCTACAATGAGCAGTTCTTC

d_gene: .
abundance: once
j_gene: TRBJ1-2
len: 15
v_gene: TRBV28
CDR3aa: CASSPSPTGNYGYTF
CDR3nt: TGTGCCAGCAGTCCTTCCCCCACAGGGAACTATGGCTACACCTTC

d_gene: .
abundance: once
j_gene: TRBJ2-7
len: 16
v_gene: TRBV4-3
CDR3aa: CASSQEIAGSSYEQYF
CDR3nt: TGCGCCAGCAGCCAAGAAATTGCGGGCAGCTCCTACGAGCAGTACTTC

d_gene: TRBD2
abundance: .
j_gene: TRBJ2-5
len: 15
v_gene: TRBV11-2
CDR3aa: CASSKSPSGQETQYF
CDR3nt: TGTGCCAGCAGCAAAAGTCCTAGCGGCCAAGAGACCCAGTACTTC

d_gene: TRBD2
abundance: .
j_gene: TRBJ2-7
len: 16
v_gene: TRBV15
CDR3aa: CATSRDLSSGRYEQYF
CDR3nt: TGTGCCACCAGCAGAGATCTGTCTAGCGGGAGGTACGAGCAGTACTTC

d_gene: .
abundance: few
j_gene: TRBJ1-1
len: 11
v_gene: TRBV6-5
CDR3aa: CASRRTDEAFF
CDR3nt: TGTGCCAGCAGGCGGACAGATGAAGCTTTCTTT

d_gene: TRBD2
abundance: .
j_gene: TRBJ2-2
len: 15
v_gene: TRBV5-1
CDR3aa: CASSLEAGVTGELFF
CDR3nt: TGCGCCAGCAGCTTGGAAGCGGGAGTCACCGGGGAGCTGTTTTTT

d_gene: TRBD2
abundance: .
j_gene: TRBJ2-2
len: 14
v_gene: TRBV18
CDR3aa: CASSSSGITGELFF
CDR3nt: TGTGCCAGCTCCTCTAGCGGGATCACCGGGGAGCTGTTTTTT